These 20 T cell receptor beta chains originate from one sample sequenced in a study. TCRdb fed the RT-PCR reads into MiXCR, producing one record per CDR3 protein. The repertoire holds almost 700,000 distinct CDR3 sequences, with 14% as singletons. The specimen sequenced was memory CD4+ T cells from blood. These receptors all stem from a female donor in good health, serving as a healthy control.

This clonotype has more than one count but fewer than ten. The chain combines TRBV20-1 with TRBJ1-6; D is possibly TRBD1 (5 bases). Germline lookup yields CDR1 DFQATT and CDR2 SNEGSKA (reference sequence). The V gene lost 3 bases and the J gene lost 4 bases, with 7 bases spanning the gap. The CDR3 loop spans 13 amino acids. The CDR3 nucleotides read TGCAGTGCTAGGGGGGAATATAATTCACCCCTCCACTTT. The encoded protein is CSARGEYNSPLHF.

Ten or more counts support this clonotype. The V gene is TRBV4-3, the J gene TRBJ1-5; perhaps TRBD1 as D (6 bases). V lost 4 bases and J lost 7, with 11 bases in between. Germline lookup yields CDR1 LGHNA and CDR2 YSLEER. CDR3 length: 13 residues. CDR3 bases: TGCGCCAGCAGCCTCTCGCAGGGGCAGCCCCAGCATTTT. As protein: CASSLSQGQPQHF.

The gene calls are TRBV5-6 and TRBJ2-3; D uncertain. This CDR3 has 14 amino acids. Trimming shortened V by 7 bases and J by 0 bases, and 12 bases separated the two germline ends. Germline V gene sequence: CDR1 SGHDT, CDR2 YYEEEE. The CDR3 region is CASCGRTSTDTQYF. In DNA, the CDR3 is TGTGCCAGCTGTGGCCGGACGAGCACAGATACGCAGTATTTT.

This clonotype was seen more than once but under ten times. The chain recombines TRBV13 with TRBJ2-7; maybe TRBD2 (6 bases). V was trimmed by 1 base and J by 4 bases, leaving 14 bases between them. CDR1 PRHDT and CDR2 FYEKMQ come from the germline V gene (reference sequence). This CDR3 is built from 15 residues. CDR3 in amino acids: CASSLERVVAYEQYF. In DNA, the CDR3 is TGTGCCAGCAGCTTAGAGCGGGTAGTCGCTTACGAGCAGTACTTC.

The rearrangement uses TRBV30 and TRBJ2-1, with 9 bases identical to TRBD2. CDR1 and CDR2 from the germline V gene are GTSNPN and SVGIG (reference sequence). The CDR3 sequence is 16 residues long. Trimming cost V 0 bases and J 4 bases; bases outside gene matches: 7. The CDR3 loop reads CAWSVFGAGGYNEQFF. For the CDR3, the DNA is TGTGCCTGGAGTGTTTTTGGAGCGGGAGGATACAATGAGCAGTTCTTC. The whole variable domain, remainder taken from reference TRBV30 and TRBJ2-1, is SQTIHQWPATLVQPVGSPLSLECTVEGTSNPNLYWYRQAAGRGLQLLFYSVGIGQISSEVPQNLSASRPQDRQFILSSKKLLLSDSGFYLCAWSVFGAGGYNEQFFGPGTRLTVL.

The V gene is TRBV28, the J gene TRBJ2-5, with D possibly being TRBD1 or TRBD2 (5 bases each). Trimming stripped 10 bases from V and 3 bases from J, with 18 bases between. Germline loops: CDR1 MDHEN, CDR2 SYDVKM. The CDR3 extends over 14 amino acids. The CDR3 DNA sequence: TGTGCCAAGGTCGGGGCGGGCTACGAAGAGACCCAGTACTTC. Translating it yields CAKVGAGYEETQYF.

This clonotype was seen more than once but under ten times. The CDR3 sequence is CASSATGTGPYEQYF. CDR3 DNA: TGTGCCAGCAGCGCGACCGGGACAGGGCCTTACGAGCAGTACTTC. The chain has TRBV11-1 and TRBJ2-7; 9 nucleotides match TRBD1. Germline assignment: CDR1 SGHAT and CDR2 FQDESV (reference sequence). V shed 5 bases and J 4 bases; nucleotides not matched to a gene: 9. The CDR3 is made up of 15 amino acids.

This clonotype was seen many times. This chain uses TRBV6-5 with TRBJ1-2, with D maybe TRBD1 (5 bases). Trimming stripped 6 bases from V and 6 bases from J, with 14 bases between. The CDR3 runs 13 residues. Germline CDR1 MNHEY, CDR2 SVGAGI. The CDR3 sequence: CASRENGADGYTF. The CDR3 DNA sequence: TGTGCCAGCAGGGAGAACGGGGCGGATGGCTACACCTTC.

This clonotype was picked up a small number of times. The chain has TRBV11-2 and TRBJ1-6; 7 bases are shared with TRBD1. CDR1 is SGHAT and CDR2 is FQNNGV in the germline V gene. V shed 5 bases, J shed 18 bases, and the junction held 7 bases outside the gene matches. The CDR3 loop spans 11 amino acids. Here the CDR3 DNA reads TGTGCCAGCAGCCAAGGACAGGTCCCCCACTTT. Protein product: CASSQGQVPHF.

This clonotype was found a few times. The chain recombines TRBV7-9 with TRBJ2-1; 13 bases align to TRBD2. The V and J ends lost 7 bases and 9 bases, in that order; junction bases with no gene match: 9. The CDR3 is 15 amino acids. Germline CDR1 and CDR2: SEHNR and FQNEAQ (reference sequence). The CDR3 nucleotides are TGTGCCAGCATCCCAACTAGCGGGAGGGCCGCTGAGCAGTTCTTC. Its translation: CASIPTSGRAAEQFF. Filled out from reference TRBV7-9 and TRBJ2-1, the complete variable domain reads DTGVSQNPRHKITKRGQNVTFRCDPISEHNRLYWYRQTLGQGPEFLTYFQNEAQLEKSRLLSDRFSAERPKGSFSTLEIQRTEQGDSAMYLCASIPTSGRAAEQFFGPGTRLTVL.

The CDR3 protein is CASSQGPGRGRAYEQYF. Here the CDR3 DNA reads TGCGCCAGCAGCCAGGGACCGGGGCGAGGAAGGGCCTACGAGCAGTACTTC. J is TRBJ2-7 and V is TRBV4-3; the D gene could be TRBD1 or TRBD2 (5 bases each). With 3 bases removed from V and 2 bases from J, the gap between germline ends came to 20 bases. The CDR3 extends over 17 amino acids. Germline CDR1 is LGHNA and CDR2 is YSLEER.

The chain has TRBV29-1 and TRBJ1-5; 8 bases are a match to TRBD1. The trim removed 6 bases at V and 6 bases at J, leaving 10 bases unmatched. This CDR3 region has 14 residues. Germline V CDR1 and CDR2: SQVTM, ANQGSEA. The CDR3 DNA is TGCAGCGTCGCAGGGGGCAGATTAGGTCAGCCCCAGCATTTT. It specifies CSVAGGRLGQPQHF.

This clonotype was counted a few times. This rearrangement joins TRBV5-1 to TRBJ2-3; 8 bases agree with TRBD2. Germline V gene lookup returns CDR1 SGHRS and CDR2 YFSETQ. V shed 4 bases, J shed 6 bases, and the junction held 7 bases outside the gene matches. The CDR3 is made up of 14 amino acids. DNA of the CDR3: TGCGCCAGCAGCCGGAGCGGGGGCGAGGATACGCAGTATTTT. It yields the protein CASSRSGGEDTQYF.

This sequence joins TRBV7-9 and TRBJ2-5, with D possibly matching TRBD2 (5 bases). This CDR3 contains 14 residues. The germline gives CDR1 SEHNR, CDR2 FQNEAQ (reference sequence). V lost 2 bases to trimming and J lost 11 bases, with 18 bases between them. As DNA, the CDR3 is TGTGCCAGCAGCTTATTTACGGGGATAGATACGCAGTACTTC. It is translated as CASSLFTGIDTQYF. Filled out from reference TRBV7-9 and TRBJ2-5, the complete variable domain reads DTGVSQNPRHKITKRGQNVTFRCDPISEHNRLYWYRQTLGQGPEFLTYFQNEAQLEKSRLLSDRFSAERPKGSFSTLEIQRTEQGDSAMYLCASSLFTGIDTQYFGPGTRLLVL.

This clonotype was picked up many times. The chain recombines TRBV20-1 with TRBJ2-1, with TRBD2 matching over 9 bases. The CDR3 runs 17 residues. CDR1 DFQATT and CDR2 SNEGSKA come from the germline V gene (reference sequence). V gave up 6 bases and J gave up 4 bases; unmatched junction bases: 16. This chain's CDR3 is CSAFGLAKTARYNEQFF. The CDR3 coding sequence is TGCAGTGCCTTCGGACTAGCGAAAACAGCTCGATACAATGAGCAGTTCTTC.

This chain links TRBV12-3 or TRBV12-4 with TRBJ2-4; 10 nucleotides match TRBD2. This CDR3 spans 17 amino acids. V lost 2 bases, J lost 4 bases, and 8 bases stayed unmatched. The CDR3 DNA reads TGTGCCAGCAGTTTAACTGGTAGCGGGAGGCTAAAAAACATTCAGTACTTC. This gives the protein CASSLTGSGRLKNIQYF.

Comment on this clonotype: One end of the junction varies from germline; a read error may be responsible. The chain recombines TRBV7-7 with TRBJ2-3, with a tentative D call TRBD1 (5 bases). This CDR3 has 13 amino acids. Germline-derived CDR1 and CDR2 are SSHAT and FNYEAQ (reference sequence). DNA for the CDR3: TGTGCTAGCAGCTTAGGGGCATACAATGAGCAGTATTTT. Amino acids: CASSLGAYNEQYF.

This clonotype has ten or more counts. CDR3 region: CASSQEDWASGTQETQYF. The CDR3 DNA sequence: TGCGCCAGCAGCCAAGAAGACTGGGCTAGCGGGACTCAAGAGACCCAGTACTTC. This sequence joins TRBV4-1 and TRBJ2-5, with 9 positions matching TRBD2. This CDR3 is 18 amino acids long. CDR1 is MGHRA, CDR2 YSYEKL, per germline. V dropped 0 bases and J dropped 2; count of bases not matched to a gene: 10.

The chain couples TRBV5-1 to TRBJ2-3; 11 nucleotides agree with TRBD2. The CDR3 has 15 amino acids. CDR1 is SGHRS, CDR2 YFSETQ, per germline. Trimming at V came to 0 bases and at J to 6 bases, leaving 3 bases not matched to a gene. CDR3 region: CASSLELAGADTQYF. CDR3 DNA: TGCGCCAGCAGCTTGGAACTAGCGGGAGCTGATACGCAGTATTTT.

The V gene is TRBV5-1, the J gene TRBJ2-7; D is undetermined. The CDR3 spans 14 residues. V lost 3 bases, J lost 2 bases, and 12 bases lay in between. Per the germline V gene, CDR1 is SGHRS and CDR2 is YFSETQ. The CDR3 DNA reads as TGCGCCAGCAGCTCACATGGACCAACCTACGAGCAGTACTTC. Translating it yields CASSSHGPTYEQYF.